These 20 T cell receptor beta chains originate from one sample sequenced in a study of T cell changes during pregnancy in multiple sclerosis. Libraries were prepared by immunoSEQ multiplex PCR; TCRdb keeps only in-frame clonotypes and omits some of them. The repertoire holds around 96,000 clones, with almost 95% as singletons. The input for sequencing was peripheral blood, taken in the third trimester of pregnancy. All receptors come from a female donor with multiple sclerosis, enrolled in a pregnancy study.

This clone was counted a single time. This chain links TRBV6-6 with TRBJ1-4; 9 bases align to TRBD1. Germline V gene sequence: CDR1 MNHNY, CDR2 SVGAGI (reference sequence). This CDR3 spans 14 amino acids. V lost 5 bases and J lost 3; bases outside the gene matches: 1. The CDR3 region is CASSRDRANEKLFF. CDR3 bases: TGTGCCAGCAGTCGGGACAGGGCTAATGAAAAACTGTTTTTT.

This clone was detected once. The chain employs TRBV4-2 and TRBJ2-7; D is possibly TRBD2 (6 bases). V lost 3 bases to trimming and J lost 0 bases, with 15 bases between them. The CDR3 sequence is 16 residues long. Germline CDR1 LGHNA, CDR2 YNFKEQ. The CDR3: CASSQAGSYTSYEQYF. The CDR3 DNA is TGTGCCAGCAGCCAGGCCGGGAGTTATACCTCCTACGAGCAGTACTTC.

The V gene is TRBV2, the J gene TRBJ2-6; maybe TRBD1 (7 bases). The germline V and J ends were trimmed by 8 bases and 0 bases, with 14 bases remaining between them. The CDR3 contains 16 residues. Germline V gene sequence: CDR1 SNHLY, CDR2 FYNNEI. The CDR3 is CASERQGGSGANVLTF. The DNA for the CDR3 is TGTGCCAGCGAACGACAGGGAGGCTCTGGGGCCAACGTCCTGACTTTC. The full variable domain, completed using reference TRBV2 and TRBJ2-6, is EPEVTQTPSHQVTQMGQEVILRCVPISNHLYFYWYRQILGQKVEFLVSFYNNEISEKSEIFDDQFSVERPDGSNFTLKIRSTKLEDSAMYFCASERQGGSGANVLTFGAGSRLTVL.

J is TRBJ2-7 and V is TRBV11-2, with a weak D call TRBD2 (5 bases). Germline V CDR1 and CDR2: SGHAT, FQNNGV. The CDR3 is 16 residues long. Trimming cost V 1 base and J 2 bases, with 15 bases left between them. Here the CDR3 DNA reads TGTGCCAGCAGCTTAGTACCTGGAGGCGGCCCCTACGAGCAGTACTTC. It encodes CASSLVPGGGPYEQYF.

J is TRBJ1-5 and V is TRBV7-9; D ambiguous. CDR3 length: 13 amino acids. Trimming removed 0 bases from V and 7 bases from J, with 7 bases in between. Per the germline V gene, CDR1 is SEHNR and CDR2 is FQNEAQ (reference sequence). CDR3 amino acids: CASSLALSQPQHF. The CDR3 DNA reads TGTGCCAGCAGCTTAGCGCTGAGCCAGCCCCAGCATTTT.

This rearrangement joins TRBV6-5 to TRBJ2-7, with a tentative D call TRBD2 (6 bases). This CDR3 spans 14 amino acids. V was pared by 6 bases and J by 2 bases, with 14 bases between. In germline, CDR1 is MNHEY, CDR2 SVGAGI. The CDR3 loop is CASRSTRNAYEQYF. The CDR3 region has the DNA TGTGCCAGCAGATCGACTAGAAACGCCTACGAGCAGTACTTC.

Only a few counts were recorded for this clone. The V and J genes are TRBV20-1 and TRBJ1-1; D is ambiguous. The germline V gene has CDR1 DFQATT and CDR2 SNEGSKA (reference sequence). The CDR3 runs 10 residues. The CDR3 sequence: CRATGNEAFF. CDR3 coding DNA: TGCAGGGCGACGGGTAATGAAGCTTTCTTT.

The rearrangement links TRBV4-2 to TRBJ1-1; D is uncertain. The CDR3 sequence is 18 residues long. Germline CDR1 is LGHNA and CDR2 is YNFKEQ. V lost 0 bases to trimming and J lost 4 bases, with 21 bases between them. The CDR3 region is CASSQDWSGGRVGTEAFF. For the CDR3, the DNA is TGTGCCAGCAGCCAAGATTGGTCGGGAGGGCGGGTGGGCACTGAAGCTTTCTTT.

The chain uses TRBV7-9 and TRBJ1-5; 7 bases line up with TRBD1. V shed 5 bases and J 2 bases; nucleotides not matched to a gene: 3. This CDR3 is 14 amino acids long. Germline assignment: CDR1 SEHNR and CDR2 FQNEAQ (reference sequence). The DNA of the CDR3 is TGTGCCAGCAGCCATCAGGGGGGCAATCAGCCCCAGCATTTT. Translated, it gives CASSHQGGNQPQHF.

This clone was recorded only once. The genes are TRBV2 and TRBJ2-5; D perhaps matches TRBD1 (6 bases). V was pared by 5 bases and J by 5 bases, with 21 bases between. Germline V gene data show CDR1 as SNHLY and CDR2 as FYNNEI. This CDR3 is 16 amino acids long. The CDR3 reads CASSFNLGDRLETQYF. The CDR3, as DNA: TGTGCCAGCAGTTTCAATCTCGGCGACAGGCTGGAGACCCAGTACTTC.

This sequence joins TRBV6-5 and TRBJ1-1; 10 bases are a match to TRBD1. CDR1 and CDR2 from the germline V gene are MNHEY and SVGAGI. This CDR3 has 15 residues. V dropped 2 bases and J dropped 5; count of bases not matched to a gene: 5. CDR3: CASSYAGQGETEAFF. The DNA for the CDR3 is TGTGCCAGCAGTTACGCCGGACAGGGGGAAACTGAAGCTTTCTTT.

The genes are TRBV2 and TRBJ2-7, with no clear D. Per the germline V gene, CDR1 is SNHLY and CDR2 is FYNNEI. The CDR3 sequence is 13 residues long. V lost 8 bases to trimming and J lost 2 bases, with 13 bases between them. The CDR3 protein is CASGSSEAYEQYF. The CDR3 DNA is TGTGCCAGCGGTTCAAGCGAGGCCTACGAGCAGTACTTC.

V is TRBV4-3 and J is TRBJ2-1, with 13 nucleotides matching TRBD2. Germline values: CDR1 LGHNA, CDR2 YSLEER. This CDR3 comprises 16 residues. J was trimmed by 5 bases and V by 1 base; bases with no gene match: 2. In nucleotides, the CDR3 is TGCGCCAGCAGCCAAGGGACTAGCGGGAGCGACAATGAGCAGTTCTTC. As protein: CASSQGTSGSDNEQFF.

This clone was detected once. This chain links TRBV5-6 with TRBJ2-3; D not certain. The CDR3 runs 14 residues. Germline V gives CDR1 SGHDT, CDR2 YYEEEE. Trimming left V 2 bases short and J 2 bases short, with 9 bases between. CDR3 sequence: CASSFTSPTDTQYF. The CDR3 DNA reads as TGTGCCAGCAGCTTCACTTCCCCCACAGATACGCAGTATTTT.

The chain combines TRBV9 with TRBJ1-3, with D maybe TRBD1 (5 bases). Germline CDR1 is SGDLS and CDR2 is YYNGEE. There are 17 residues in the CDR3. V lost 4 bases and J 4 bases, leaving 21 bases between the germline ends. CDR3 DNA sequence: TGTGCCAGCAGCCCAATGACAGTTGGTGGTCTAGGAAACACCATATATTTT. Amino acids: CASSPMTVGGLGNTIYF. The variable domain in full, completed from reference TRBV9 and TRBJ1-3, reads DSGVTQTPKHLITATGQRVTLRCSPRSGDLSVYWYQQSLDQGLQFLIQYYNGEERAKGNILERFSAQQFPDLHSELNLSSLELGDSALYFCASSPMTVGGLGNTIYFGEGSWLTVV.

The V gene is TRBV9, the J gene TRBJ2-2; 9 bases agree with TRBD2. Germline V gene data show CDR1 as SGDLS and CDR2 as YYNGEE. Trimming cost V 3 bases and J 0 bases; bases outside gene matches: 3. The CDR3 runs to 16 residues. The CDR3 DNA reads TGTGCCAGCAGCGGGATAGCGGGAGCGAACACCGGGGAGCTGTTTTTT. Translated: CASSGIAGANTGELFF.

The chain combines TRBV7-2 with TRBJ2-5; the match to TRBD1 covers 8 bases. CDR1 is SGHTA and CDR2 is FQGNSA in the germline V gene. This CDR3 is built from 15 residues. V gave up 5 bases and J gave up 7 bases; unmatched junction bases: 12. Here the CDR3 DNA reads TGTGCCAGCAGCCGGGACAGGAGCGCGGCGGGGACCCAGTACTTC. It is translated as CASSRDRSAAGTQYF.

The CDR3 nucleotides read TGTGCCAGCTCACCGGGCAGGGTTACGGGCTACACCTTC. This gives the protein CASSPGRVTGYTF. J is TRBJ1-2 and V is TRBV18; D perhaps matches TRBD1 (5 bases). This CDR3 spans 13 amino acids. Between the trimmed V and J ends, which lost 3 bases and 8 bases, there was a span of 13 bases. Germline CDR1 is KGHSH and CDR2 is LQKENI.

The CDR3 here is CASSQGGTTGELFF. In DNA, the CDR3 is TGTGCCAGTAGTCAGGGAGGGACCACCGGGGAGCTGTTTTTT. The V gene is TRBV19, the J gene TRBJ2-2; the match to TRBD2 covers 7 bases. The ends lost 5 bases at V and 4 bases at J; junction bases unmatched: 4. From germline, CDR1 is LNHDA and CDR2 SQIVND (reference sequence). This CDR3 spans 14 amino acids.

The sample holds one count of this clone. The rearrangement joins TRBV5-4 to TRBJ2-6, with 8 bases lining up with TRBD1. The CDR3 totals 17 residues. CDR1 and CDR2 from the germline V gene are SGHNT and YYREEE (reference sequence). Losses at the gene ends were 3 bases for V and 4 bases for J; bases not matched to a gene: 9. The chain's CDR3 is CASSYGQGAAGANVLTF. CDR3 nucleotides: TGTGCCAGCAGCTACGGCCAGGGGGCGGCAGGGGCCAACGTCCTGACTTTC.